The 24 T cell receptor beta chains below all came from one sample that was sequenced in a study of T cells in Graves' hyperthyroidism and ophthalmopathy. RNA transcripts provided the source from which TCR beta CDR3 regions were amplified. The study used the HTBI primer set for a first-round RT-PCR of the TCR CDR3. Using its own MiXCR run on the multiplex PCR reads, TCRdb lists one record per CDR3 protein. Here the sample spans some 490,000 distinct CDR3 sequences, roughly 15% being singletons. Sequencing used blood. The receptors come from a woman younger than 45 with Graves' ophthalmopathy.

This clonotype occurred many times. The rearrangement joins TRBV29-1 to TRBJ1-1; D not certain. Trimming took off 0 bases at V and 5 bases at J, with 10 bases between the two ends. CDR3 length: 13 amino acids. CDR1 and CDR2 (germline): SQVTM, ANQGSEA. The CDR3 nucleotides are TGCAGCGTTGAAGACTCGAGGGCTACTGAAGCTTTCTTT. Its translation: CSVEDSRATEAFF.

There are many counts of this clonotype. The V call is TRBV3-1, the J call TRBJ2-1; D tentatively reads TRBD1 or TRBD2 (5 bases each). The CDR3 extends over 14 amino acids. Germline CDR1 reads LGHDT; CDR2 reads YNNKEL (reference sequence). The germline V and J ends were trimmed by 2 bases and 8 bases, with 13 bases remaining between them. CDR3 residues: CASSQNLRGHEQFF. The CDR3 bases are TGTGCCAGCAGCCAAAACTTAAGGGGACATGAGCAGTTCTTC.

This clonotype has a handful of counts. CDR3 sequence reads: CASSQDSLAGERETQYF. The CDR3 bases are TGTGCCAGCAGCCAAGATTCCCTAGCGGGAGAGCGAGAGACCCAGTACTTC. This chain joins TRBV4-2 and TRBJ2-5; TRBD2 matches 10 bases. V was pared by 0 bases and J by 4 bases, with 8 bases of the junction left unmatched. Germline V lookup: CDR1 LGHNA, CDR2 YNFKEQ. The CDR3 extends over 17 amino acids.

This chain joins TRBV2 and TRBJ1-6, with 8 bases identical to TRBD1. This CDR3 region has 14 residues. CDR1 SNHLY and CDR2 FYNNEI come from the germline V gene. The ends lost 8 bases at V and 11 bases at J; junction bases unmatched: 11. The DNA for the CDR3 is TGTGCCAGCTTAAAACAGGGGGAAGTCACACCCCTCCACTTT. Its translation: CASLKQGEVTPLHF.

CDR3: CASSLLLGQDSPLHF. The CDR3 nucleotides are TGCGCCAGCAGCCTTCTATTAGGCCAGGATTCACCCCTCCACTTT. The chain recombines TRBV5-1 with TRBJ1-6; D is ambiguous. From germline, CDR1 is SGHRS and CDR2 YFSETQ. V was shortened by 4 bases and J by 8 bases, with 16 bases between the two germline ends. CDR3 length: 15 amino acids.

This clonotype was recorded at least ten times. The CDR3 nucleotides are TGTGCCAGCAGCCAAGCAGCTCGGGAGGGGAGCTCCTACAATGAGCAGTTCTTC. It specifies CASSQAAREGSSYNEQFF. The chain is built from TRBV3-1 and TRBJ2-1, with 8 bases identical to TRBD2. The CDR3 sequence is 18 residues long. The germline V gene has CDR1 LGHDT and CDR2 YNNKEL (reference sequence). The V segment lost 1 base and the J segment 0 bases; nucleotides outside the gene matches: 8.

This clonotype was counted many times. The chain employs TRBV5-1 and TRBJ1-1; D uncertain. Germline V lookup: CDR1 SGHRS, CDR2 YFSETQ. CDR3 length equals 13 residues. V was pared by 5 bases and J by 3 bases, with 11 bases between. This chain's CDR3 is CASRRLSDTEAFF. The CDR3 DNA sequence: TGCGCCAGCAGGAGGTTATCGGACACTGAAGCTTTCTTT.

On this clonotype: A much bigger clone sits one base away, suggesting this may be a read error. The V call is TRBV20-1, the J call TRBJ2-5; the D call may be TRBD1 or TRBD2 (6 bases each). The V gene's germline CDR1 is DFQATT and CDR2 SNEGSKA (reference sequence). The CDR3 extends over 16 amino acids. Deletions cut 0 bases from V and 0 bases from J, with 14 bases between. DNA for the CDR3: TGCAGTGCTAGAGATTTCGGGGGCTCGCACCAAGAGACCCAGTACTTC. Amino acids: CSARDFGGSHQETQYF.

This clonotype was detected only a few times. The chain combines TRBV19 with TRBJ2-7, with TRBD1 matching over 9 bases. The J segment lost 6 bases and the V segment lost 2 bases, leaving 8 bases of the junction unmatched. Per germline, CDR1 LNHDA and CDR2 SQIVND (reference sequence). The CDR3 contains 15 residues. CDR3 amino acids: CASSIPGQGGSEQYF. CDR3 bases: TGTGCCAGTAGTATACCGGGACAGGGTGGTAGCGAGCAGTACTTC.

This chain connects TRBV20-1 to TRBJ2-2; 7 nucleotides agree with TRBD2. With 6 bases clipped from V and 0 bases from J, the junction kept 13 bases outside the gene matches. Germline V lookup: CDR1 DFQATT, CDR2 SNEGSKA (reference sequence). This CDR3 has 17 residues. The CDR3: CSARNGGSPANTGELFF. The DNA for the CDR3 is TGCAGTGCCAGAAACGGCGGGAGCCCCGCGAACACCGGGGAGCTGTTTTTT.

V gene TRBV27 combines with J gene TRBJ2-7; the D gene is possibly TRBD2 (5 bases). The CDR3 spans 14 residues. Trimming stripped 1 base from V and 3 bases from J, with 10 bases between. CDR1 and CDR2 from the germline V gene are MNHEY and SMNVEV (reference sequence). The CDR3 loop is CASSLWSGDYEQYF. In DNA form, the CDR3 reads TGTGCCAGCAGTTTATGGAGCGGAGACTACGAGCAGTACTTC.

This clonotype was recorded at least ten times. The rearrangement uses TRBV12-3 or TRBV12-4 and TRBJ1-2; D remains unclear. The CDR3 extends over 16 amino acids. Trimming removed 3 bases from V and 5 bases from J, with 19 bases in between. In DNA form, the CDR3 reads TGTGCCAGCAGTTTGATTCCCTCTGGCTGGTTATATGGCTACACCTTC. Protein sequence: CASSLIPSGWLYGYTF.

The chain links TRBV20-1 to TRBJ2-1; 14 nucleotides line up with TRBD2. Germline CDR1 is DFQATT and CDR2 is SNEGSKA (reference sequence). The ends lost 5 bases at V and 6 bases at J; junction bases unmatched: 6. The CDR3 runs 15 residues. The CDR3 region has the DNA TGCAGTGCTTCGACTAGCGGGAGGGCCGGCAATGAGCAGTTCTTC. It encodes CSASTSGRAGNEQFF.

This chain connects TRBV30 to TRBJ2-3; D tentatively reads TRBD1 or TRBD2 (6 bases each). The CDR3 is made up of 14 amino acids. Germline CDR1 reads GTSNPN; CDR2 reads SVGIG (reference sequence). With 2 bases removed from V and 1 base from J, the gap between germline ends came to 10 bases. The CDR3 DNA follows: TGTGCCTGGAGTCCGGGGGCGGGCACAGATACGCAGTATTTT. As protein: CAWSPGAGTDTQYF.

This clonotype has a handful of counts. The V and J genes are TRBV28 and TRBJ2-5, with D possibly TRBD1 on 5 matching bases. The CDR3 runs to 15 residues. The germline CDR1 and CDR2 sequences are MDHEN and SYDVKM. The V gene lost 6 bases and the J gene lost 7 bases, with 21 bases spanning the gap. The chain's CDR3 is CASSRQQDWVWTQYF. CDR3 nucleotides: TGTGCCAGCAGCCGACAGCAAGATTGGGTGTGGACCCAGTACTTC.

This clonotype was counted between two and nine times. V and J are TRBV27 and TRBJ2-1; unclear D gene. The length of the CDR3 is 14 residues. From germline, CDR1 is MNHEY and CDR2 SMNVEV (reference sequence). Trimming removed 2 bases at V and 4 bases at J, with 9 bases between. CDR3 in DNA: TGTGCCAGCAGTTTAAAAGGGCAGTACAATGAGCAGTTCTTC. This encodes CASSLKGQYNEQFF.

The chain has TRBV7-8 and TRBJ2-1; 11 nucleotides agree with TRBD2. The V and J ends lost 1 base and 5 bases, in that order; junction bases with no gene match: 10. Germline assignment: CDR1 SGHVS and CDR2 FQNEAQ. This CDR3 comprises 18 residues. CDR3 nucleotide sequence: TGTGCCAGCAGCTTAGGTATAGCGGGAGGGCCTAAGGACAATGAGCAGTTCTTC. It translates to CASSLGIAGGPKDNEQFF.

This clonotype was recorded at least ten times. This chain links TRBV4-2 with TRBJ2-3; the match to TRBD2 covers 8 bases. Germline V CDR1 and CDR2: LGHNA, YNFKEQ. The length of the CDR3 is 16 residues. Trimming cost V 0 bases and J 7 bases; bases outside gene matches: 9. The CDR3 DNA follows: TGTGCCAGCAGCCAAGAGGTCCCAGCGGGAGTCTATACGCAGTATTTT. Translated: CASSQEVPAGVYTQYF.

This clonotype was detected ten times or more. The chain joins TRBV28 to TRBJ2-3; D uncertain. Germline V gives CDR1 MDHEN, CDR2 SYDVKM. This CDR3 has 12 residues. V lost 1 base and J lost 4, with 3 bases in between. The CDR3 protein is CASSLYSDTQYF. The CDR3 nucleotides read TGTGCCAGCAGTTTATATTCAGATACGCAGTATTTT.

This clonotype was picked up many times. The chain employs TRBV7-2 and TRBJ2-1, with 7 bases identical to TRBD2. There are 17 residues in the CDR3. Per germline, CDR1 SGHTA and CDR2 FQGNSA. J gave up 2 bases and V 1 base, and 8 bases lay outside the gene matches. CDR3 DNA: TGTGCCAGCAGCTTAGATATGGCGGGAGTGGCCTACAATGAGCAGTTCTTC. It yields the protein CASSLDMAGVAYNEQFF.

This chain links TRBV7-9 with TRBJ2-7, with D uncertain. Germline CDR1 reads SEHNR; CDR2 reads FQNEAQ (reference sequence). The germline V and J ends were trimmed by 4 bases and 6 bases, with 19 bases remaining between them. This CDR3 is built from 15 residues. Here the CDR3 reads CASSSGAILSVEQYF. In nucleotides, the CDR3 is TGTGCCAGCAGCTCAGGTGCGATACTATCGGTCGAGCAGTACTTC.

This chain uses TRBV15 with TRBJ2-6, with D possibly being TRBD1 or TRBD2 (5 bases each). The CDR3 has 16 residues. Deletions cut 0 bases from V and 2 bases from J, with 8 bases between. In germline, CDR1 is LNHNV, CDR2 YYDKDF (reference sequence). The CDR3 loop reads CATSRERGAGANVLTF. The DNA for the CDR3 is TGTGCCACCAGCAGAGAGAGGGGCGCTGGGGCCAACGTCCTGACTTTC.

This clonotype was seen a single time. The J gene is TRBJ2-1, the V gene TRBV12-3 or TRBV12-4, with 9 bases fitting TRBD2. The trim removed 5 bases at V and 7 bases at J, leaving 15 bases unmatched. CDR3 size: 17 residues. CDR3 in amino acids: CASSPIGLAGTPNEQFF. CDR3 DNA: TGTGCCAGCAGTCCCATCGGGCTAGCGGGGACCCCGAATGAGCAGTTCTTC.

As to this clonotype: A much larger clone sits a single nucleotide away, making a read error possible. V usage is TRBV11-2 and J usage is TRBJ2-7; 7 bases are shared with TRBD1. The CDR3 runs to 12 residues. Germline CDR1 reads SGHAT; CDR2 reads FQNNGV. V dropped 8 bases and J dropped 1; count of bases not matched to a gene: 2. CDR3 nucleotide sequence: TGTGCCAGCGGGACAGCGTCCTACGAGCAGTACTTC. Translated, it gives CASGTASYEQYF.